The T cell receptor beta chain described here comes from a study of OX40 agonist ivuxolimab in advanced cancers. Study at large: The eligibility criteria allowed prior anti-PD-1, anti-PD-L1 or anti-CTLA-4 therapy, and 40% had some. Findings and caveats of the study: Some nonresponders also had low normalized T-cell clonal expansion. Expanded clones belonging to CD8+ T cells outnumbered, on average, those of CD4+.

The assay was immunoSEQ multiplex PCR, and TCRdb's table has in-frame clones only and misses some. The sample holds fewer than 50,000 clones, about 83% seen once. As regards this clone: Its antigen remains unknown.

This specimen consisted of CD4+ or CD8+ T cells sorted from blood, obtained in a trial of the OX40 agonist ivuxolimab. The TCR sequence derives from an adult with an advanced solid tumor such as melanoma, head and neck, liver or kidney cancer.

As DNA, the CDR3 is TGTGCCAGTAGTTCCATAGGGGGGGGGCAGCCCCAGCATTTT. It yields the protein CASSSIGGGQPQHF. The V call is TRBV19, the J call TRBJ1-5, with a weak D call TRBD1 (6 bases). Between the trimmed V and J ends, which lost 5 bases and 7 bases, there was a span of 15 bases. Germline CDR1 LNHDA, CDR2 SQIVND (reference sequence). The CDR3 covers 14 residues. Looking up the rest from reference TRBV19 and TRBJ1-5 gives the full variable domain: DGGITQSPKYLFRKEGQNVTLSCEQNLNHDAMYWYRQDPGQGLRLIYYSQIVNDFQKGDIAEGYSVSREKKESFPLTVTSAQKNPTAFYLCASSSIGGGQPQHFGDGTRLSIL.